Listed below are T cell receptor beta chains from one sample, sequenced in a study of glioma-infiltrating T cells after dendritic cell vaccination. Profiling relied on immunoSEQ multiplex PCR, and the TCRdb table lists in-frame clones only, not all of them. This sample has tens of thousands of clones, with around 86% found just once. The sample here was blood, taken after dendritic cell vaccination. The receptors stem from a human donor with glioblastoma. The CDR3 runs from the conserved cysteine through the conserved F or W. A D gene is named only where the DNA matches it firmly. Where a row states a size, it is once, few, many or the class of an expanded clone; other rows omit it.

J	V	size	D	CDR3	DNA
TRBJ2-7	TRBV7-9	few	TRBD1	CASSVGTGGYEQYF	TGTGCCAGCAGCGTCGGGACAGGGGGCTACGAGCAGTACTTC
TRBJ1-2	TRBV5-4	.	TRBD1	CASSTRQGLYGYTF	TGTGCCAGCAGCACCCGACAGGGTCTCTATGGCTACACCTTC
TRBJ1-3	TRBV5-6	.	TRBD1	CASSFRDRVLSGNTIYF	TGTGCCAGCAGCTTTAGGGACAGGGTATTGTCTGGAAACACCATATATTTT
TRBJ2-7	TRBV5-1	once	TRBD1	CASSETGISYEQYF	TGCGCCAGCAGCGAGACAGGGATCTCCTACGAGCAGTACTTC
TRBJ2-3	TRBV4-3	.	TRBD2	CASSQDGPSGRGDTQYF	TGCGCCAGCAGCCAAGATGGGCCTAGCGGGAGGGGCGATACGCAGTATTTT
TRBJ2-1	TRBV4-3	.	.	CASSQDPRDSPFF	TGCGCCAGCAGCCAAGATCCCCGGGATTCCCCGTTCTTC
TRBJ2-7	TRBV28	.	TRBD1	CASSSPGTGGYEQYF	TGTGCCAGCAGTTCCCCCGGGACAGGGGGCTACGAGCAGTACTTC
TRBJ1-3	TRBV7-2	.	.	CASSLAERGSIYF	TGTGCCAGCAGCTTAGCGGAGCGGGGGAGCATATATTTT
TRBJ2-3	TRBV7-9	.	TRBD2	CASSLTGGAGDTQYF	TGTGCCAGCAGCTTGACCGGGGGGGCCGGAGATACGCAGTATTTT
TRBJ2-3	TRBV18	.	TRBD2	CASSPIITSGGPTDTQYF	TGTGCCAGCTCACCCATCATAACTAGCGGGGGGCCCACAGATACGCAGTATTTT
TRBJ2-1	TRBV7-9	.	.	CASSPPTPNNEQFF	TGTGCCAGCAGCCCCCCGACTCCCAACAATGAGCAGTTCTTC
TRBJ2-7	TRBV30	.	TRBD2	CAWQPVGNRLAGIYEQYF	TGTGCCTGGCAACCGGTGGGGAATCGACTAGCGGGAATCTACGAGCAGTACTTC